There are many counts of the clone carrying this TCR beta chain. MiXCR was run by TCRdb on the reads, yielding one entry per CDR3 protein. The sample lists 200,000 to 300,000 distinct CDR3 sequences; more than 25% were seen once. This record belongs to a study of kidney transplant recipient with SARS-CoV-2 infection. Germline V CDR1 and CDR2: SNHLY, FYNNEI. CDR3 length equals 14 residues. The V and J ends lost 9 bases and 4 bases respectively, with 18 bases between them. The rearrangement uses TRBV2 and TRBJ1-1, with D unresolved. The source of this sequence is a male patient aged 25-45 years who had COVID-19 and was a kidney transplant recipient. These T cells may partly come from the graft donor. Sequences were derived from a blood sample, sampled at baseline and on day 111 from a kidney transplant recipient. CDR3 nucleotide sequence: TGTGCCAGTCATCGAAAGACGGAGGGCACTGAAGCTTTCTTT. It yields the protein CASHRKTEGTEAFF. The entire variable domain, with the rest obtained from reference TRBV2 and TRBJ1-1, is as follows: EPEVTQTPSHQVTQMGQEVILRCVPISNHLYFYWYRQILGQKVEFLVSFYNNEISEKSEIFDDQFSVERPDGSNFTLKIRSTKLEDSAMYFCASHRKTEGTEAFFGQGTRLTVV.